This record concerns one T cell receptor beta chain sequence. Its antigen is as yet unknown. The data were taken from a study of T cell responses to AZD1222 COVID-19 vaccine. Study-wide findings and caveats: When two AZD1222 doses had been given, Spike-specific TCR breadth and depth rose.

The protocol was immunoSEQ multiplex PCR, while the TCRdb copy is restricted to in-frame clones and leaves out a portion. The sample carries 120,000 or so clones, roughly nine tenths recorded once. The receptor was derived from an adult who received the AZD1222 COVID-19 vaccine. The specimen comprised peripheral blood, sampled 28 days after the second AZD1222 dose.

The CDR3 reads CASSLYRDSTEAFF. The CDR3, as DNA: TGTGCCAGCAGCTTATACCGGGACAGCACTGAAGCTTTCTTT. This chain joins TRBV11-3 and TRBJ1-1; 7 nucleotides match TRBD1. V was clipped by 2 bases and J by 4 bases; unmatched bases: 4. The germline V gene has CDR1 SGHNT and CDR2 YENEEA. The CDR3 has 14 amino acids.